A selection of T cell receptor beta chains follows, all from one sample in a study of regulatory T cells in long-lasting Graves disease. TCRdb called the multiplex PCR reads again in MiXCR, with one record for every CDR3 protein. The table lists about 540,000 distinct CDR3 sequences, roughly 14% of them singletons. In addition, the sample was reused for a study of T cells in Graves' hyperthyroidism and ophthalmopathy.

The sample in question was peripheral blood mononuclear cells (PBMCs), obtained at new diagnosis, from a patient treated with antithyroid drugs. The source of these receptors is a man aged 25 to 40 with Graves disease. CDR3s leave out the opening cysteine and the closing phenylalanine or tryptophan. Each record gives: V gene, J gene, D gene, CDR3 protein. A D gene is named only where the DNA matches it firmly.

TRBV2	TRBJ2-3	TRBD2	ASTWASGRGGDTQY
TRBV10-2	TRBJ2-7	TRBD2	ASSVAGLAYEQY
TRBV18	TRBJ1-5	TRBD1	ASSPSQQGAGQPQH
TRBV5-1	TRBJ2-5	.	ASSTRETQY
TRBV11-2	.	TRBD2	ASRVGGSGETQY
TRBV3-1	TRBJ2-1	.	ASSHLESHNEQF
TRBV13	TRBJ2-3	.	ASSYQRADTQY
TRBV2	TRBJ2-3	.	ASSEGGTTTADTQY
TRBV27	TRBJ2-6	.	ASSPRYSGANVLT
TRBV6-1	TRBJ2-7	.	ASRLRERSYEQY
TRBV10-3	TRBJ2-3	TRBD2	AISETLAGGEDTQY
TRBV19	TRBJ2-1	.	ATSRQAYNEQF
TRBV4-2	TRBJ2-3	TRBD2	ASSQAGLAGVGTDTQY
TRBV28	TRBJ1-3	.	ASSLIQTSGNTIY
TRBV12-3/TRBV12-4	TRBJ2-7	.	ASSPTVGPYEQY
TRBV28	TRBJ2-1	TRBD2	TSSLWNAGVANEQF
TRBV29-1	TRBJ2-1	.	SISRGSEPNEQF
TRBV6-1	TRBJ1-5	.	ASSFNRDSNQPQH